These 25 T cell receptor beta chains originate from one sample sequenced in a study of glioma-infiltrating T cells after dendritic cell vaccination. The method was immunoSEQ multiplex PCR; TCRdb's version includes in-frame clones alone and lacks a portion of them. The sample has almost 65,000 clones, around 86% seen once. Sequencing was performed on blood, taken before dendritic cell vaccination. Receptor source: a human donor with glioblastoma.

This rearrangement joins TRBV30 to TRBJ1-6; D is perhaps TRBD1 (6 bases). V lost 3 bases and J lost 7, with 10 bases in between. In germline, CDR1 is GTSNPN, CDR2 SVGIG (reference sequence). The CDR3 runs to 13 residues. The CDR3 loop reads CAWSGTQNSPLHF. CDR3 bases: TGTGCCTGGAGCGGGACACAGAATTCACCCCTCCACTTT.

The J gene is TRBJ2-3, the V gene TRBV2, with 9 bases identical to TRBD2. Germline assignment: CDR1 SNHLY and CDR2 FYNNEI. This CDR3 has 15 amino acids. V dropped 6 bases and J dropped 0; count of bases not matched to a gene: 4. The CDR3: CASRETSGSTDTQYF. DNA of the CDR3: TGTGCCAGCAGGGAAACTAGCGGGAGCACAGATACGCAGTATTTT.

The rearrangement joins TRBV7-2 to TRBJ2-7, with 9 positions matching TRBD2. The V and J ends lost 2 bases and 5 bases, in that order; junction bases with no gene match: 7. The germline gives CDR1 SGHTA, CDR2 FQGNSA. The CDR3 loop spans 15 amino acids. This CDR3 is CASSLMGGGANEQYF. The DNA of the CDR3 is TGTGCCAGCAGCTTAATGGGCGGGGGGGCCAACGAGCAGTACTTC.

This clone was observed once. The chain links TRBV14 to TRBJ1-4; TRBD1 aligns across 7 bases. The germline gives CDR1 SGHDN, CDR2 FVKESK. CDR3 length equals 16 residues. V gave up 0 bases and J gave up 5 bases; unmatched junction bases: 6. This CDR3 reads CASSQDWDSTNEKLFF. CDR3 nucleotides: TGTGCCAGCAGCCAAGACTGGGACAGCACAAATGAAAAACTGTTTTTT.

This clone has just a few counts. This chain connects TRBV30 to TRBJ2-3; a weak D match, TRBD2 (5 bases). Between the trimmed V and J ends, which lost 5 bases and 4 bases, there was a span of 7 bases. There are 11 residues in the CDR3. Germline V CDR1 and CDR2: GTSNPN, SVGIG (reference sequence). As DNA, the CDR3 is TGTGCCTGGGCACTAGCAGATACGCAGTATTTT. This sequence encodes CAWALADTQYF.

This rearrangement joins TRBV18 to TRBJ2-2; TRBD1 might be the D (5 bases). Germline V gives CDR1 KGHSH, CDR2 LQKENI. The ends were cut back, 5 bases at V and 1 base at J, with 8 bases in the middle. There are 14 residues in the CDR3. The CDR3 DNA sequence: TGTGCCAGCTCAGAGCAGGGGAACACCGGGGAGCTGTTTTTT. Translating gives CASSEQGNTGELFF.

The V and J genes are TRBV7-8 and TRBJ1-5, with 8 bases that match TRBD1. V lost 5 bases to trimming and J lost 4 bases; unmatched junction nucleotides: 1. Per the germline V gene, CDR1 is SGHVS and CDR2 is FQNEAQ. This CDR3 is built from 13 residues. This chain's CDR3 is CASSRDRNQPQHF. The CDR3 nucleotides read TGTGCCAGCAGCCGGGACAGGAATCAGCCCCAGCATTTT. The variable domain in full, completed from reference TRBV7-8 and TRBJ1-5, reads GAGVSQSPRYKVAKRGQDVALRCDPISGHVSLFWYQQALGQGPEFLTYFQNEAQLDKSGLPSDRFFAERPEGSVSTLKIQRTQQEDSAVYLCASSRDRNQPQHFGDGTRLSIL.

V gene TRBV30 combines with J gene TRBJ1-1; perhaps TRBD1 as D (6 bases). With 3 bases removed from V and 3 bases from J, the gap between germline ends came to 17 bases. The CDR3 length is 15 residues. CDR1 and CDR2 (germline): GTSNPN, SVGIG (reference sequence). Here the CDR3 DNA reads TGTGCCTGGAGACACCTCAGGGGCCGGGACACTGAAGCTTTCTTT. Amino acids: CAWRHLRGRDTEAFF.

The chain has TRBV7-9 and TRBJ2-5; D may be TRBD1 (7 bases). This CDR3 has 13 residues. Trimming pared 5 bases from V and 5 bases from J, leaving 12 bases between. Germline V gene sequence: CDR1 SEHNR, CDR2 FQNEAQ (reference sequence). Here the CDR3 DNA reads TGTGCCAGCAGCCCAGGGGGGCGGGAGACCCAGTACTTC. Amino acids: CASSPGGRETQYF.

The table lists this clone with a few counts. The chain joins TRBV6-5 to TRBJ1-1; no reliable D call. Trimming removed 5 bases at V and 4 bases at J, with 11 bases between. This CDR3 is built from 13 residues. CDR1 and CDR2 from the germline V gene are MNHEY and SVGAGI. The CDR3: CASSPPLGTEAFF. The CDR3 coding sequence is TGTGCCAGCAGTCCCCCCCTAGGCACTGAAGCTTTCTTT.

The chain carries TRBV29-1 and TRBJ1-1; D uncertain. Trimming removed 7 bases from V and 1 base from J, with 16 bases in between. The CDR3 totals 14 residues. CDR1 and CDR2 from the germline V gene are SQVTM and ANQGSEA. CDR3 region: CSADGGSGNTEAFF. The DNA for the CDR3 is TGCAGCGCAGACGGAGGGTCAGGGAACACTGAAGCTTTCTTT. Full variable domain (rest looked up from reference TRBV29-1 and TRBJ1-1): SAVISQKPSRDICQRGTSLTIQCQVDSQVTMMFWYRQQPGQSLTLIATANQGSEATYESGFVIDKFPISRPNLTFSTLTVSNMSPEDSSIYLCSADGGSGNTEAFFGQGTRLTVV.

V is TRBV5-1 and J is TRBJ2-3; D perhaps matches TRBD2 (6 bases). The germline V gene has CDR1 SGHRS and CDR2 YFSETQ. Trimming cost V 5 bases and J 3 bases, with 10 bases left between them. This CDR3 has 13 residues. The CDR3 protein is CASRPGGTDTQYF. The CDR3 DNA reads as TGCGCCAGCAGACCTGGGGGGACAGATACGCAGTATTTT. The whole variable domain, filled in from reference TRBV5-1 and TRBJ2-3, reads KAGVTQTPRYLIKTRGQQVTLSCSPISGHRSVSWYQQTPGQGLQFLFEYFSETQRNKGNFPGRFSGRQFSNSRSEMNVSTLELGDSALYLCASRPGGTDTQYFGPGTRLTVL.

The genes are TRBV27 and TRBJ2-3; 9 bases are shared with TRBD2. V lost 4 bases and J lost 0; bases outside the gene matches: 5. This CDR3 is built from 16 residues. Germline values: CDR1 MNHEY, CDR2 SMNVEV (reference sequence). The CDR3 sequence is CASSSNAGGSTDTQYF. CDR3 nucleotide sequence: TGTGCCAGCAGTTCCAATGCGGGGGGGAGCACAGATACGCAGTATTTT.

The chain recombines TRBV10-3 with TRBJ2-7; weak D call: TRBD2 (5 bases). The CDR3 length is 11 residues. The ends were cut back, 5 bases at V and 5 bases at J, with 7 bases in the middle. The germline CDR1 and CDR2 sequences are ENHRY and SYGVKD. The CDR3 DNA is TGTGCCATCAGTCCGGGGAACGAGCAGTACTTC. As protein: CAISPGNEQYF.

This clone was observed a few times. The V and J genes are TRBV10-3 and TRBJ1-6; 11 bases fit TRBD1. The V gene's germline CDR1 is ENHRY and CDR2 SYGVKD. The CDR3 spans 16 residues. Trimming at V came to 6 bases and at J to 7 bases, leaving 8 bases not matched to a gene. CDR3 loop: CAISSRGTGGNSPLHF. The CDR3 nucleotides are TGTGCCATCAGCTCACGCGGGACAGGGGGGAATTCACCCCTCCACTTT.

This chain links TRBV20-1 with TRBJ2-1; no definite D call. Trimming stripped 0 bases from V and 12 bases from J, with 9 bases between. The CDR3 spans 11 residues. Germline V gene lookup returns CDR1 DFQATT and CDR2 SNEGSKA (reference sequence). The CDR3, as DNA: TGCAGTGCTAGAGATCTAGGCCCGCAGTTCTTC. Translation gives CSARDLGPQFF.

This clone was seen just once. The rearrangement joins TRBV4-1 to TRBJ2-7; the match to TRBD1 covers 8 bases. The CDR3 sequence is 13 residues long. The V and J ends lost 3 bases and 4 bases, in that order; junction bases with no gene match: 2. Germline loops: CDR1 MGHRA, CDR2 YSYEKL. The CDR3 region is CASSHDRGYEQYF. CDR3 in DNA: TGCGCCAGCAGCCACGACAGGGGTTACGAGCAGTACTTC.

The CDR3 region is CASIPDRSTEAFF. The CDR3 DNA is TGTGCCAGTATCCCTGACAGATCCACTGAAGCTTTCTTT. The V call is TRBV19, the J call TRBJ1-1, with a possible D match to TRBD1 (5 bases). The germline gives CDR1 LNHDA, CDR2 SQIVND (reference sequence). V was cut by 7 bases and J by 4 bases, with 13 bases left in between. This CDR3 region has 13 residues.

This clone came up a few times. V is TRBV4-1 and J is TRBJ2-2, with D possibly TRBD2 on 7 matching bases. Germline CDR1 and CDR2: MGHRA and YSYEKL. CDR3 length: 16 amino acids. V was shortened by 1 base and J by 2 bases, with 11 bases between the two germline ends. The CDR3 DNA is TGCGCCAGCAGCCAAGGGTCGGGGGGCAACACCGGGGAGCTGTTTTTT. This sequence encodes CASSQGSGGNTGELFF.

V and J are TRBV28 and TRBJ2-1; 11 nucleotides match TRBD2. The ends lost 7 bases at V and 3 bases at J; junction bases unmatched: 5. This CDR3 region has 15 residues. CDR1 is MDHEN and CDR2 is SYDVKM in the germline V gene. For the CDR3, the DNA is TGTGCCAGCATCTCTAGCGGGGGGTACTACAATGAGCAGTTCTTC. It yields the protein CASISSGGYYNEQFF.

The chain recombines TRBV9 with TRBJ2-1; 10 bases line up with TRBD2. Per the germline V gene, CDR1 is SGDLS and CDR2 is YYNGEE. CDR3 length: 15 amino acids. V shed 3 bases, J shed 4 bases, and the junction held 4 bases outside the gene matches. This CDR3 reads CASSESGGVYNEQFF. In DNA form, the CDR3 reads TGTGCCAGCAGCGAAAGCGGGGGGGTTTACAATGAGCAGTTCTTC.

This clone was found a few times. The chain links TRBV6-1 to TRBJ2-3, with TRBD2 matching 9 bases. V was clipped by 2 bases and J by 0 bases; unmatched bases: 3. There are 16 residues in the CDR3. Germline CDR1 is MNHNS and CDR2 is SASEGT. The CDR3 region has the DNA TGTGCCAGCAGTGAATCAAGCGGGGGGAGCACAGATACGCAGTATTTT. This encodes CASSESSGGSTDTQYF.

The rearrangement uses TRBV5-4 and TRBJ2-2; no clear D. This CDR3 comprises 16 residues. CDR1 SGHNT and CDR2 YYREEE come from the germline V gene (reference sequence). V shed 4 bases and J shed 5 bases, with 18 bases lying between them. In nucleotides, the CDR3 is TGTGCCAGCAGCCACGCCCAAAGCCTAGATACCGGGGAGCTGTTTTTT. It yields the protein CASSHAQSLDTGELFF.

The genes are TRBV30 and TRBJ2-1, with 10 bases matching TRBD1. Germline assignment: CDR1 GTSNPN and CDR2 SVGIG (reference sequence). The CDR3 is 15 residues long. V lost 1 base, J lost 8 bases, and 8 bases stayed unmatched. The CDR3 reads CAWSAPGQGLHEQFF. Written as DNA, the CDR3 is TGTGCCTGGAGTGCTCCGGGACAGGGGTTACATGAGCAGTTCTTC.

The chain couples TRBV10-3 to TRBJ2-1, with TRBD1 identical over 10 bases. V gave up 8 bases and J gave up 8 bases; unmatched junction bases: 9. The CDR3 spans 14 residues. CDR1 is ENHRY and CDR2 is SYGVKD in the germline V gene. The CDR3 DNA reads TGTGCCATCGGAGACAGGGGGCGAGGCGATGAGCAGTTCTTC. Protein: CAIGDRGRGDEQFF.